A single sample is the source of the 24 T cell receptor beta chains below, sequenced in a study of blood T cells in healthy people across ages. A second PCR, run for about 7 to 12 cycles, used a sample-barcoded 5' primer plus a J-beta primer mix. Via MiXCR, TCRdb re-called the 5' RACE reads, giving one row per CDR3 protein. This table holds 1.5 million to 2 million distinct CDR3 sequences, around 50% found once. The material sequenced was blood. The receptor source for this set is a woman in her 40s in good health.

The chain combines TRBV5-5 with TRBJ2-7, with 9 nucleotides matching TRBD1. Germline V gene lookup returns CDR1 SGHKS and CDR2 YYEKEE (reference sequence). The CDR3 has 14 residues. V trimming: 5 bases; J trimming: 3 bases; junction bases outside the gene matches: 6. CDR3 in amino acids: CASRAGTGIYEQYF. The CDR3 DNA reads TGTGCCAGCAGGGCCGGGACAGGGATCTACGAGCAGTACTTC.

The J gene is TRBJ2-1, the V gene TRBV25-1; no clear D. CDR1 is MGHDK, CDR2 SYGVNS, per germline. This CDR3 has 13 amino acids. Deletions cut 3 bases from V and 3 bases from J, with 6 bases between. The chain's CDR3 is CASSDPNYNEQFF. The CDR3 DNA sequence: TGTGCCAGCAGTGACCCAAACTACAATGAGCAGTTCTTC.

This clonotype was counted a few times. This rearrangement joins TRBV18 to TRBJ1-2; D remains ambiguous. V lost 4 bases, J lost 8 bases, and 20 bases lay in between. This CDR3 region has 15 residues. CDR1 and CDR2 (germline): KGHSH, LQKENI. The CDR3 bases are TGTGCCAGCTCACAATTAGAAGGGCAATCCCACGGCTACACCTTC. This codes for CASSQLEGQSHGYTF.

This clonotype was picked up a small number of times. The CDR3 region has the DNA TGTGCCAGATTGGGACTCCCGAGCAGTTACGAGCAGTACTTC. Translating it yields CARLGLPSSYEQYF. This chain uses TRBV6-2 or TRBV6-3 with TRBJ2-7, with TRBD2 as a possible D gene (6 bases). Trimming took 9 bases from V and 4 from J, leaving 19 bases between them. The V gene's germline CDR1 is MNHEY and CDR2 SVGEGT. The CDR3 totals 14 residues.

The chain recombines TRBV6-2 or TRBV6-3 with TRBJ2-7; 12 bases match TRBD1. The germline V gene has CDR1 MNHEY and CDR2 SVGEGT. The CDR3 sequence is 18 residues long. The V and J ends lost 4 bases and 7 bases, in that order; junction bases with no gene match: 17. The CDR3 DNA sequence: TGTGCCAGCAGTTCCCACATTACCGGGACAGGGGGCCTTAGGGAGCAGTACTTC. This translates into CASSSHITGTGGLREQYF.

Remarks on this clonotype: A much larger clone differs by one base, so this may be a read error. This chain connects TRBV29-1 to TRBJ2-5; D possibly corresponds to TRBD1 (6 bases). The J call could be wrong; TRBJ2-7 is a better fit for the DNA end. From germline, CDR1 is SQVTM and CDR2 ANQGSEA. The CDR3 is 14 residues long. CDR3: CSVFIRVRGSEQYF. CDR3 coding DNA: TGCAGCGTTTTTATCAGGGTCAGGGGCAGCGAGCAGTACTTC.

This rearrangement joins TRBV2 to TRBJ2-3, with 13 bases aligning to TRBD2. This CDR3 contains 17 residues. Germline lookup yields CDR1 SNHLY and CDR2 FYNNEI. J was trimmed by 4 bases and V by 7 bases; bases with no gene match: 11. The CDR3 protein is CASKTGATSGGADTQYF. In DNA, the CDR3 is TGTGCCAGCAAAACGGGGGCTACTAGCGGGGGGGCAGATACGCAGTATTTT.

This clonotype was seen only a few times. The chain has TRBV20-1 and TRBJ1-4, with D hard to call. The CDR3 spans 13 residues. Between the trimmed V and J ends, which lost 3 bases and 9 bases, there was a span of 14 bases. Germline V CDR1 and CDR2: DFQATT, SNEGSKA (reference sequence). CDR3 in amino acids: CSASRSRDQKLFF. In DNA, the CDR3 is TGCAGTGCTAGTCGTTCGCGGGATCAAAAACTGTTTTTT.

The rearrangement joins TRBV20-1 to TRBJ2-5; 12 bases align to TRBD2. This CDR3 contains 18 residues. Germline V lookup: CDR1 DFQATT, CDR2 SNEGSKA (reference sequence). Unmatched junction bases numbered 13, after V lost 4 bases and J lost 1 base. The CDR3 coding sequence is TGCAGTGCTACTACCCCTTCCTGGACTAGCGGGGTCCAAGAGACCCAGTACTTC. It codes for CSATTPSWTSGVQETQYF.

V gene TRBV20-1 combines with J gene TRBJ2-7, with a weak D call TRBD2 (5 bases). CDR1 and CDR2 from the germline V gene are DFQATT and SNEGSKA (reference sequence). V lost 0 bases and J lost 2, with 14 bases in between. This CDR3 spans 15 amino acids. The CDR3 DNA reads TGCAGTGCTAGAGATCCCCAGCGGACCCCCTACGAGCAGTACTTC. Translating it yields CSARDPQRTPYEQYF.

V is TRBV3-1 and J is TRBJ2-3; unclear D gene. V gave up 4 bases and J gave up 0 bases, with 14 bases separating them. Germline CDR1 reads LGHDT; CDR2 reads YNNKEL (reference sequence). The length of the CDR3 is 16 residues. This chain's CDR3 is CASSLYLPGSTDTQYF. CDR3 coding DNA: TGTGCCAGCAGCCTGTATTTACCTGGAAGCACAGATACGCAGTATTTT.

The chain is built from TRBV20-1 and TRBJ2-6; no clear D. The CDR3 runs to 13 residues. Germline CDR1 reads DFQATT; CDR2 reads SNEGSKA (reference sequence). The V gene lost 3 bases and the J gene lost 2 bases, with 5 bases spanning the gap. CDR3 protein: CSASRPGANVLTF. The CDR3, as DNA: TGCAGTGCTAGCAGGCCTGGGGCCAACGTCCTGACTTTC.

The sample holds a few counts of this clonotype. V gene TRBV7-9 combines with J gene TRBJ2-1, with 12 bases fitting TRBD2. Germline CDR1 and CDR2: SEHNR and FQNEAQ (reference sequence). The CDR3 consists of 15 residues. J was trimmed by 5 bases and V by 2 bases; bases with no gene match: 1. This CDR3 reads CASSLWTSGDNEQFF. The CDR3 DNA reads as TGTGCCAGCAGCTTATGGACTAGCGGGGACAATGAGCAGTTCTTC. The whole variable domain, filled in from reference TRBV7-9 and TRBJ2-1, reads DTGVSQNPRHKITKRGQNVTFRCDPISEHNRLYWYRQTLGQGPEFLTYFQNEAQLEKSRLLSDRFSAERPKGSFSTLEIQRTEQGDSAMYLCASSLWTSGDNEQFFGPGTRLTVL.

The rearrangement uses TRBV20-1 and TRBJ1-2, with 8 bases matching TRBD1. The germline gives CDR1 DFQATT, CDR2 SNEGSKA (reference sequence). The V and J ends lost 3 bases and 2 bases, in that order; junction bases with no gene match: 8. The length of the CDR3 is 15 residues. CDR3: CSASPWTGMNYGYTF. CDR3 in DNA: TGCAGTGCTAGCCCTTGGACAGGGATGAACTATGGCTACACCTTC.

This clonotype has ten or more counts. The chain combines TRBV29-1 with TRBJ2-4, with TRBD1 as a possible D gene (7 bases). The CDR3 extends over 15 amino acids. V was clipped by 7 bases and J by 1 base, with 17 bases between them. The germline gives CDR1 SQVTM, CDR2 ANQGSEA. The CDR3 loop is CSAIPGGTAKNIQYF. CDR3 sequence (DNA): TGCAGCGCAATCCCAGGGGGGACGGCCAAAAACATTCAGTACTTC.

V and J are TRBV6-6 and TRBJ1-2; D remains ambiguous. Trimming stripped 5 bases from V and 3 bases from J, with 10 bases between. CDR3 size: 13 residues. Germline V gene lookup returns CDR1 MNHNY and CDR2 SVGAGI (reference sequence). The CDR3 coding sequence is TGTGCCAGCAGTCTTAGAATTGACTATGGCTACACCTTC. It specifies CASSLRIDYGYTF.

This clonotype was found a few times. The rearrangement uses TRBV28 and TRBJ2-7; perhaps TRBD1 as D (6 bases). The V gene's germline CDR1 is MDHEN and CDR2 SYDVKM. The V gene lost 0 bases and the J gene lost 4 bases, with 10 bases spanning the gap. The CDR3 consists of 14 residues. For the CDR3, the DNA is TGTGCCAGCAGTTTATGGGGGGCTATATACGAGCAGTACTTC. Translated: CASSLWGAIYEQYF.

This clonotype was observed a handful of times. The chain recombines TRBV11-1 with TRBJ1-2, with a tentative D call TRBD1 (5 bases). Trimming shortened V by 3 bases and J by 0 bases, and 8 bases separated the two germline ends. The CDR3 is made up of 14 amino acids. CDR1 is SGHAT, CDR2 FQDESV, per germline (reference sequence). CDR3 sequence reads: CASSFRQPNYGYTF. DNA for the CDR3: TGTGCCAGCAGCTTTCGACAGCCTAACTATGGCTACACCTTC.

This rearrangement joins TRBV28 to TRBJ2-3; possible D gene TRBD1, 5 bases. The CDR3 is 16 residues long. Germline V CDR1 and CDR2: MDHEN, SYDVKM. V lost 6 bases and J lost 1, with 17 bases in between. As DNA, the CDR3 is TGTGCCAGCAGGGCCCAGGGTCGTATTCGCACAGATACGCAGTATTTT. Residues: CASRAQGRIRTDTQYF.

The gene calls are TRBV5-1 and TRBJ1-2, with 7 bases identical to TRBD1. Germline V CDR1 and CDR2: SGHRS, YFSETQ. V shed 0 bases and J 1 base; nucleotides not matched to a gene: 6. This CDR3 contains 16 residues. The CDR3 nucleotides read TGCGCCAGCAGCTTGGAGGGGGCCGATAATAACTATGGCTACACCTTC. Translating gives CASSLEGADNNYGYTF.

Of note for this clonotype: The junction does not match germline at one end; this may be a read error. The chain carries TRBV12-3 or TRBV12-4 and TRBJ2-7; D remains ambiguous. The DNA matches TRBJ2-5 better at its end, which makes the J call doubtful. This CDR3 is built from 14 residues. The CDR3 sequence is CTSSPPWAGETQYF. DNA for the CDR3: TGTACCAGCAGTCCCCCGTGGGCCGGAGAGACCCAGTACTTC.

CDR3 in amino acids: CASSLPDRNYGYTF. Here the CDR3 DNA reads TGTGCCAGCAGCTTACCCGACCGGAACTATGGCTACACCTTC. The chain uses TRBV11-2 and TRBJ1-2; unclear D gene. The germline V gene has CDR1 SGHAT and CDR2 FQNNGV. The CDR3 is 14 residues long. The V and J ends lost 2 bases and 2 bases respectively, with 9 bases between them.

J is TRBJ2-4 and V is TRBV3-1; D might be TRBD1 or TRBD2, each matching 5 bases. From germline, CDR1 is LGHDT and CDR2 YNNKEL (reference sequence). Trimming left V 0 bases short and J 13 bases short, with 16 bases between. The CDR3 sequence is 14 residues long. The CDR3 region is CASSQDRVGGEQYF. The CDR3 bases are TGTGCCAGCAGCCAAGATCGAGTTGGGGGAGAGCAGTACTTC.

The V and J genes are TRBV5-1 and TRBJ1-2; maybe TRBD1 (6 bases). CDR3 length: 13 residues. CDR1 is SGHRS and CDR2 is YFSETQ in the germline V gene. V gave up 2 bases and J gave up 6 bases, with 11 bases separating them. CDR3 in amino acids: CASSFRGADGYTF. The CDR3 region has the DNA TGCGCCAGCAGCTTTCGGGGGGCCGATGGCTACACCTTC.